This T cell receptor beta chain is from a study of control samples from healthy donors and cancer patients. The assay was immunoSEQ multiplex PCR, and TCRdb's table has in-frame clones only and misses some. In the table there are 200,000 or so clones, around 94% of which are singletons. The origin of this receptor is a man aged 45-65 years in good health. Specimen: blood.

CDR3 protein: CASNTGMGYGYTF. CDR3 nucleotide sequence: TGTGCCAGCAATACAGGGATGGGCTATGGCTACACCTTC. The chain links TRBV28 to TRBJ1-2; possibly TRBD1 for D (6 bases). CDR1 is MDHEN, CDR2 SYDVKM, per germline. V was cut by 7 bases and J by 4 bases, with 13 bases left in between. The CDR3 is made up of 13 amino acids.